The clone carrying this TCR beta chain showed up just a few times. Its specificity is unknown. CDR1 and CDR2 from the germline V gene are LGHDT and YNNKEL (reference sequence). V gave up 3 bases and J gave up 1 base, with 4 bases separating them. This CDR3 comprises 12 residues. The record originates from a study of CD8 T cells in ankylosing spondylitis. Using its own MiXCR run on the 5' RACE reads, TCRdb lists one record per CDR3 protein. The profile shows nearly 350,000 distinct CDR3 sequences, 14% to 15% of them singletons. Findings of the study overall: Typical of ankylosing spondylitis blood, it appeared, was a TCR beta motif of several highly homologous variants. There were earlier reports of some motif variants in reactive arthritis synovial fluid and blood. Disease-linked clones were reportedly significantly enriched in matched ankylosing spondylitis synovial fluid.

This TCR came from a male donor with ankylosing spondylitis or in good health (not recorded which). V and J are TRBV3-1 and TRBJ2-7, with D unresolved. The sample consisted of blood, either unsorted or a sorted T cell fraction (not recorded which). The CDR3 sequence: CASSHASYEQYF. The CDR3 DNA reads TGTGCCAGCAGCCATGCATCCTACGAGCAGTACTTC.